This record covers a single T cell receptor (beta chain). Its antigen is not identified. Individual cDNA molecules were tagged with unique molecular identifiers. Using its own MiXCR run on the 5' RACE reads, TCRdb lists one record per CDR3 protein. The sample includes 75,000 to 80,000 distinct CDR3 sequences, around a sixth of them seen just once. The source of the sample is a study of early T cells in non-severe SARS-CoV-2 infection. Study background: The chains were unpaired, and the sequenced material was bulk RNA from unsorted whole blood.

Study-level points and caveats: VDJdb matching, biased toward anti-spike CD8 responses, missed private and CD4 specificities.

The CDR3 extends over 15 amino acids. V was trimmed by 5 bases and J by 6 bases, leaving 17 bases between them. The TCR sequence derives from an adult who was a healthcare worker with PCR-confirmed SARS-CoV-2 infection or an uninfected control (not recorded which). The chain uses TRBV12-3 or TRBV12-4 and TRBJ2-1; D perhaps matches TRBD2 (6 bases). The sample consisted of whole blood. The CDR3 sequence: CASSPLRRGSNEQFF. The CDR3 DNA reads TGTGCCAGCAGTCCCCTAAGGCGGGGAAGCAATGAGCAGTTCTTC.